The clone carrying this T cell receptor beta chain was seen at least ten times. The V end lost 0 bases, the J end lost 2 bases, and 14 bases lay between the germline ends. The CDR3 is made up of 16 amino acids. Germline V gene lookup returns CDR1 DFQATT and CDR2 SNEGSKA (reference sequence). Using its own MiXCR run on the 5' RACE reads, TCRdb lists one record per CDR3 protein. This table has about 5,800 distinct CDR3 sequences, around 29% appearing once. The chain is built from TRBV20-1 and TRBJ2-1, with no clear D. The TCR sequence derives from a female donor with breast cancer. The sample comprised memory CD4+ T cells sorted from a lymph node. This sample's subset: memory CD4+ T cells, CD4+CD45RO+CD25-. The DNA of the CDR3 is TGCAGTGCTAGAGACCCTGGCCGGGCGACCTACAATGAGCAGTTCTTC. It codes for CSARDPGRATYNEQFF.